A single sample gave rise to the 17 T cell receptor beta chains below, sequenced in a study of T cell responses to AZD1222 COVID-19 vaccine. Data came from immunoSEQ multiplex PCR; TCRdb stores just in-frame clones and leaves some out. The profile covers some 200,000 clones, with 85% to 95% appearing a single time and 8% to 13% taken by the ten largest. The source material was peripheral blood, sampled on day 0 of AZD1222 vaccination. Receptor source: an adult in good health.

V usage is TRBV2 and J usage is TRBJ1-1, with TRBD1 as a possible D gene (6 bases). The germline gives CDR1 SNHLY, CDR2 FYNNEI. Deletions cut 6 bases from V and 4 bases from J, with 12 bases between. This CDR3 region has 13 residues. The CDR3 is CASRYTGLTEAFF. CDR3 nucleotides: TGTGCCAGCAGGTATACAGGGCTCACTGAAGCTTTCTTT.

This chain joins TRBV2 and TRBJ1-1; D is possibly TRBD1 (5 bases). The V gene's germline CDR1 is SNHLY and CDR2 FYNNEI. V gave up 7 bases and J gave up 4 bases, with 13 bases separating them. The CDR3 has 13 residues. The CDR3: CASIGGGFTEAFF. CDR3 sequence (DNA): TGTGCCAGCATTGGGGGGGGATTCACTGAAGCTTTCTTT.

This chain uses TRBV12-5 with TRBJ2-1; D is unclear. This CDR3 region has 10 residues. CDR1 LGHNT and CDR2 FRNRAP come from the germline V gene. Trimming pared 4 bases from V and 15 bases from J, leaving 10 bases between. CDR3 loop: CASGSHEVFF. The CDR3, as DNA: TGTGCTAGTGGTTCCCACGAGGTGTTCTTC. The full variable domain, rest sourced from reference TRBV12-5 and TRBJ2-1, is DARVTQTPRHKVTEMGQEVTMRCQPILGHNTVFWYRQTMMQGLELLAYFRNRAPLDDSGMPKDRFSAEMPDATLATLKIQPSEPRDSAVYFCASGSHEVFFGPGTRLTVL.

The chain uses TRBV5-6 and TRBJ1-3; the match to TRBD1 covers 11 bases. Germline loops: CDR1 SGHDT, CDR2 YYEEEE. V lost 4 bases to trimming and J lost 9 bases; unmatched junction nucleotides: 3. The CDR3 length is 13 residues. As DNA, the CDR3 is TGTGCCAGCAGCAGGGACAGGGGGGTCACCATATATTTT. Translated, it gives CASSRDRGVTIYF.

Only one count was recorded for this clone. The genes are TRBV28 and TRBJ2-7, with D unclear. CDR3 length: 13 residues. CDR1 is MDHEN, CDR2 SYDVKM, per germline. With 5 bases removed from V and 2 bases from J, the gap between germline ends came to 10 bases. The CDR3: CASSLGNAYEQYF. In nucleotides, the CDR3 is TGTGCCAGCAGTCTGGGAAACGCCTACGAGCAGTACTTC.

V gene TRBV19 combines with J gene TRBJ2-1, with a possible D match to TRBD2 (6 bases). The CDR3 length is 16 residues. Trimming stripped 7 bases from V and 7 bases from J, with 23 bases between. Germline V CDR1 and CDR2: LNHDA, SQIVND (reference sequence). For the CDR3, the DNA is TGTGCCAGTAACTTGGTGGGCGGGATGCGGGGTAATGAGCAGTTCTTC. Encoded protein: CASNLVGGMRGNEQFF.

This chain's CDR3 is CASSVGGRPGTGELFF. CDR3 sequence (DNA): TGTGCCAGCAGCGTAGGAGGGCGGCCGGGCACCGGGGAGCTGTTTTTT. The genes are TRBV9 and TRBJ2-2, with D possibly being TRBD2 (5 bases). The V end was cut by 0 bases, the J end by 4 bases, with 13 bases between. The CDR3 is made up of 16 amino acids. Per the germline V gene, CDR1 is SGDLS and CDR2 is YYNGEE.

The rearrangement uses TRBV18 and TRBJ1-1, with D hard to call. V lost 0 bases, J lost 6 bases, and 14 bases lay in between. The length of the CDR3 is 15 residues. Germline CDR1 KGHSH, CDR2 LQKENI. This CDR3 is CASSPPEPSRAEAFF. CDR3 coding DNA: TGTGCCAGCTCACCACCCGAACCTTCAAGAGCTGAAGCTTTCTTT.

CDR3 in amino acids: CASSLGPLTTF. In nucleotides, the CDR3 is TGTGCCAGCAGCTTAGGACCCCTAACCACCTTC. The V call is TRBV7-9, the J call TRBJ1-2; no firm D call. The length of the CDR3 is 11 residues. The germline V and J ends were trimmed by 1 base and 13 bases, with 10 bases remaining between them. Germline V gene sequence: CDR1 SEHNR, CDR2 FQNEAQ (reference sequence). The entire variable domain, with the rest obtained from reference TRBV7-9 and TRBJ1-2, is as follows: DTGVSQNPRHKITKRGQNVTFRCDPISEHNRLYWYRQTLGQGPEFLTYFQNEAQLEKSRLLSDRFSAERPKGSFSTLEIQRTEQGDSAMYLCASSLGPLTTFGSGTRLTVV.

The chain links TRBV12-5 to TRBJ1-2; D remains unclear. V was pared by 4 bases and J by 4 bases, with 13 bases between. Per germline, CDR1 LGHNT and CDR2 FRNRAP. This CDR3 is 14 amino acids long. The CDR3 loop reads CASGYPGGRYGYTF. The CDR3 region has the DNA TGTGCTAGTGGTTACCCGGGAGGACGCTATGGCTACACCTTC.

The rearrangement joins TRBV18 to TRBJ1-5; unclear D gene. Germline V CDR1 and CDR2: KGHSH, LQKENI. The CDR3 consists of 18 residues. V lost 4 bases and J 3 bases, leaving 22 bases between the germline ends. The CDR3 spells CASSREETGVRSNQPQHF. The CDR3 bases are TGTGCCAGCTCACGAGAGGAGACTGGGGTTCGGTCCAATCAGCCCCAGCATTTT.

The J gene is TRBJ1-3, the V gene TRBV5-8; D not resolved. CDR3 length: 15 residues. From germline, CDR1 is SGHTS and CDR2 YDEGEE. V dropped 2 bases and J dropped 0 bases, with 9 bases sitting between them. Here the CDR3 reads CASSFSGSSGNTIYF. The CDR3 region has the DNA TGTGCCAGCAGCTTCTCCGGGAGCTCTGGAAACACCATATATTTT. Full variable domain (rest looked up from reference TRBV5-8 and TRBJ1-3): EAGVTQSPTHLIKTRGQQATLRCSPISGHTSVYWYQQALGLGLQFLLWYDEGEERNRGNFPPRFSGRQFPNYSSELNVNALELEDSALYLCASSFSGSSGNTIYFGEGSWLTVV.

V and J are TRBV29-1 and TRBJ2-5; 8 bases align to TRBD1. CDR3 length: 15 residues. V trimming: 5 bases; J trimming: 2 bases; junction bases outside the gene matches: 10. CDR1 SQVTM and CDR2 ANQGSEA come from the germline V gene. The CDR3 sequence is CSVSRTGQGQETQYF. CDR3 coding DNA: TGCAGCGTTTCACGGACAGGGCAGGGTCAAGAGACCCAGTACTTC.

The rearrangement joins TRBV6-5 to TRBJ1-2; 7 nucleotides align to TRBD1. CDR3 length: 13 residues. Germline CDR1 and CDR2: MNHEY and SVGAGI. Unmatched junction bases numbered 3, after V lost 8 bases and J lost 0 bases. The chain's CDR3 is CASSDRANYGYTF. CDR3 bases: TGTGCCAGCTCCGACAGGGCTAACTATGGCTACACCTTC.

This clone turned up a few times. CDR3 nucleotides: TGCGCCAGCAGCTCACAGGGTAATCAAGAGACCCAGTACTTC. It is translated as CASSSQGNQETQYF. This chain connects TRBV5-1 to TRBJ2-5, with D perhaps matching TRBD1 (6 bases). Germline lookup yields CDR1 SGHRS and CDR2 YFSETQ. V dropped 3 bases and J dropped 2 bases, with 11 bases sitting between them. CDR3 size: 14 residues. Together with reference TRBV5-1 and TRBJ2-5, the CDR3 gives the full variable domain: KAGVTQTPRYLIKTRGQQVTLSCSPISGHRSVSWYQQTPGQGLQFLFEYFSETQRNKGNFPGRFSGRQFSNSRSEMNVSTLELGDSALYLCASSSQGNQETQYFGPGTRLLVL.

The V call is TRBV9, the J call TRBJ2-3; D is undetermined. This CDR3 has 12 amino acids. Germline V CDR1 and CDR2: SGDLS, YYNGEE. V lost 1 base to trimming and J lost 3 bases, with 3 bases between them. CDR3 DNA: TGTGCCAGCAGCGTAATGACAGATACGCAGTATTTT. Its translation is CASSVMTDTQYF.

The V and J genes are TRBV4-1 and TRBJ2-2; D is ambiguous. Trimming removed 2 bases from V and 7 bases from J, with 8 bases in between. From germline, CDR1 is MGHRA and CDR2 YSYEKL. This CDR3 has 13 amino acids. CDR3 sequence: CASSQIGSGELFF. The CDR3 bases are TGCGCCAGCAGCCAAATCGGTAGCGGGGAGCTGTTTTTT.